Given below is one TCR beta chain in context. Methods used by the authors: Researchers report that nucleated cell counts were estimated from reference gene primer amplification. Assay used: immunoSEQ multiplex PCR; TCRdb lists only in-frame clones, some missing. That table furnishes V, J and clone size, whereas the DNA furnished D and trimming. The sample contains 100,000 to 150,000 clones, around 86% of which appear only once. The CDR3 has 12 residues. Trimming took 5 bases from V and 7 from J; bases not matched to a gene: 2. CDR1 is GTSNPN, CDR2 SVGIG, per germline (reference sequence). The sample originates from a study of blood T cell repertoires in COVID-19. Background on the study: Acute-phase and convalescent COVID-19 samples originated in the United States, Italy and Spain. Nucleic acid was either cDNA or gDNA, and it came from T cells, B-cell-depleted T cells, or PBMCs.

This chain joins TRBV30 and TRBJ1-6; 7 bases map to TRBD1. Sequenced material: peripheral blood. This sequence originates from a man aged 55-75 years with acute or convalescent COVID-19. The CDR3 coding sequence is TGTGCCTGGGACAGGGACAATTCACCCCTCCACTTT. It specifies CAWDRDNSPLHF.